What follows is one T cell receptor (beta chain) and its context. Its antigen is currently unknown. This sample was included in a study of T cells in Graves' hyperthyroidism and ophthalmopathy. Trimming removed 3 bases at V and 0 bases at J, with 14 bases between. CDR1 and CDR2 from the germline V gene are SGHVS and FQNEAQ. CDR3 length: 16 amino acids. Reasons for excluding patients were uncontrolled infection, other autoimmune disease, pregnancy or lactation. Study conclusions and caveats: Stable hyperthyroidism was separated from ophthalmopathy by a model based on 13 V-J features.

The source material, RNA transcripts, was used to amplify TCR beta CDR3 regions. The HTBI set primed first-round TCR CDR3 RT-PCR. TCRdb re-called the multiplex PCR reads through MiXCR, storing one row per CDR3 protein. The sample has about 540,000 distinct CDR3 sequences; more than 45% are singletons. The V call is TRBV7-8, the J call TRBJ1-1, with TRBD1 as a possible D gene (5 bases). This clonotype originated in a woman aged 18-29 years with Graves' hyperthyroidism. Sequencing was carried out using peripheral blood or thyroid tissue (not recorded which). CDR3 region: CASSFAWGRVNTEAFF. The CDR3 DNA reads as TGTGCCAGCAGCTTCGCCTGGGGACGGGTGAACACTGAAGCTTTCTTT. Complete variable domain (other parts from reference TRBV7-8 and TRBJ1-1): GAGVSQSPRYKVAKRGQDVALRCDPISGHVSLFWYQQALGQGPEFLTYFQNEAQLDKSGLPSDRFFAERPEGSVSTLKIQRTQQEDSAVYLCASSFAWGRVNTEAFFGQGTRLTVV.